Following are 19 T cell receptor beta chains from one sample sequenced in a study of response to subunit inactivated influenza vaccine. TCRdb redid the calling of the RT-PCR reads with MiXCR, one entry per CDR3 protein. Of 500,000 to 600,000 distinct CDR3 sequences listed, 16% are singletons. The sample here was CD4+ T cells sorted from PBMCs, taken 23 to 25 months after vaccination. Receptors originate from a man between 50 and 75 years old who received an inactivated influenza vaccine.

The chain links TRBV5-1 to TRBJ2-7, with D hard to call. The ends were cut back, 0 bases at V and 2 bases at J, with 18 bases in the middle. Germline CDR1 is SGHRS and CDR2 is YFSETQ. The CDR3 contains 17 residues. CDR3 region: CASSLAALGPETYEQYF. CDR3 DNA: TGCGCCAGCAGCTTGGCCGCGCTCGGTCCGGAGACCTACGAGCAGTACTTC.

A few counts support this clonotype. The V gene is TRBV5-1, the J gene TRBJ2-1; D tentatively reads TRBD1 or TRBD2 (5 bases each). V shed 5 bases and J shed 3 bases, with 15 bases lying between them. From germline, CDR1 is SGHRS and CDR2 YFSETQ. The CDR3 has 15 residues. This CDR3 is CASRPGTQLYNEQFF. CDR3 sequence (DNA): TGCGCCAGCAGACCCGGGACCCAACTCTACAATGAGCAGTTCTTC.

This clonotype was picked up a small number of times. This chain links TRBV12-3 or TRBV12-4 with TRBJ2-6, with D perhaps assigned TRBD1 or TRBD2 (5 bases each). Trimming pared 5 bases from V and 2 bases from J, leaving 10 bases between. The CDR3 length is 15 residues. The chain's CDR3 is CASSQRGAGANVLTF. CDR3 in DNA: TGTGCCAGCAGTCAGAGGGGCGCTGGGGCCAACGTCCTGACTTTC.

A remark on this clonotype: The junction does not match germline at one end; this may be a read error. The CDR3: CASGLAEIEAFF. DNA of the CDR3: TGTGCCAGCGGTTTAGCGGAAATTGAAGCTTTCTTT. This chain links TRBV28 with TRBJ1-1; unclear D gene. The CDR3 spans 12 residues. The germline CDR1 and CDR2 sequences are MDHEN and SYDVKM.

This chain joins TRBV12-3 or TRBV12-4 and TRBJ2-7, with D tentatively TRBD1 (5 bases). Deletions cut 2 bases from V and 4 bases from J, with 12 bases between. The CDR3 covers 14 residues. The CDR3 DNA reads TGTGCCAGCAGTTTAATGGCCAGGGATTACGAGCAGTACTTC. Residues: CASSLMARDYEQYF.

V is TRBV29-1 and J is TRBJ2-2; D is uncertain. The CDR3 has 15 amino acids. CDR1 SQVTM and CDR2 ANQGSEA come from the germline V gene. V lost 5 bases, J lost 0 bases, and 13 bases lay in between. CDR3 nucleotides: TGCAGCGTTTCTCGCGGCCACGCGAACACCGGGGAGCTGTTTTTT. It encodes CSVSRGHANTGELFF.

The V and J genes are TRBV5-1 and TRBJ1-2; D gene uncertain. V was trimmed by 0 bases and J by 3 bases, leaving 15 bases between them. Per the germline V gene, CDR1 is SGHRS and CDR2 is YFSETQ. CDR3 length: 16 residues. The CDR3 sequence: CASSLESGMLYYGYTF. The DNA for the CDR3 is TGCGCCAGCAGCTTGGAGTCCGGAATGTTATACTATGGCTACACCTTC.

This clonotype was counted between two and nine times. V usage is TRBV18 and J usage is TRBJ2-4; D gene unclear. This CDR3 comprises 12 residues. Trimming shortened V by 2 bases and J by 6 bases, and 5 bases separated the two germline ends. CDR1 is KGHSH and CDR2 is LQKENI in the germline V gene. CDR3 protein: CASSPWGNIQYF. The CDR3 nucleotides read TGTGCCAGCTCACCATGGGGAAACATTCAGTACTTC.

This clonotype has just a few counts. The V gene is TRBV7-2, the J gene TRBJ2-7, with 9 bases fitting TRBD1. CDR3 length equals 15 residues. The trim removed 4 bases at V and 6 bases at J, leaving 10 bases unmatched. The V gene's germline CDR1 is SGHTA and CDR2 FQGNSA. CDR3: CASSSGQGLTREQYF. DNA for the CDR3: TGTGCCAGCAGCTCGGGACAGGGCCTAACTCGCGAGCAGTACTTC.

The chain couples TRBV6-5 to TRBJ1-4; D may be TRBD1 (6 bases). The CDR3 sequence is 14 residues long. The germline V and J ends were trimmed by 3 bases and 10 bases, with 15 bases remaining between them. Germline CDR1 reads MNHEY; CDR2 reads SVGAGI. CDR3 nucleotide sequence: TGTGCCAGCAGTTATCTACAGGGCGAGGGAAAACTGTTTTTT. Its translation is CASSYLQGEGKLFF.

V gene TRBV28 combines with J gene TRBJ1-2, with a tentative D call TRBD1 (6 bases). Per the germline V gene, CDR1 is MDHEN and CDR2 is SYDVKM. The CDR3 has 17 amino acids. Trimming pared 1 base from V and 0 bases from J, leaving 15 bases between. For the CDR3, the DNA is TGTGCCAGCAGTTTATTGGGATGGACAGAGACTAACTATGGCTACACCTTC. Residues: CASSLLGWTETNYGYTF.

On this clonotype: A much larger clone sits a single nucleotide away, making a read error possible. V is TRBV7-8 and J is TRBJ2-1; the D is unclear. CDR3 length: 15 amino acids. Germline lookup yields CDR1 SGHVS and CDR2 FQNEAQ. The CDR3 DNA reads as TGTGCCAGCACCGAACTTGGGGTTTCCTACTATGAGCAGTTCTTC. Translating gives CASTELGVSYYEQFF.

V gene TRBV20-1 combines with J gene TRBJ2-4; 8 bases align to TRBD2. CDR1 is DFQATT, CDR2 SNEGSKA, per germline (reference sequence). V gave up 0 bases and J gave up 8 bases; unmatched junction bases: 12. There are 16 residues in the CDR3. CDR3 nucleotide sequence: TGCAGTGCTAGAGATCTCAGGGGTAGCGGGATGGACATTCAGTACTTC. It yields the protein CSARDLRGSGMDIQYF.

This clonotype was picked up a small number of times. J is TRBJ1-1 and V is TRBV20-1, with a possible D match to TRBD1 (5 bases). CDR3 size: 14 residues. Deletions cut 3 bases from V and 0 bases from J, with 11 bases between. Germline V lookup: CDR1 DFQATT, CDR2 SNEGSKA (reference sequence). The CDR3 nucleotides read TGCAGTGCTAGTAGACAGACCATGAACACTGAAGCTTTCTTT. Translating gives CSASRQTMNTEAFF.

This clonotype was picked up many times. This chain connects TRBV9 to TRBJ2-7; possible D gene TRBD1, 6 bases. Between the trimmed V and J ends, which lost 0 bases and 2 bases, there was a span of 9 bases. Germline assignment: CDR1 SGDLS and CDR2 YYNGEE. The CDR3 sequence is 14 residues long. The CDR3 spells CASSVAAGAYEQYF. CDR3 nucleotides: TGTGCCAGCAGCGTAGCGGCAGGGGCCTACGAGCAGTACTTC.

This clonotype appeared many times. This chain joins TRBV4-3 and TRBJ1-1; tentatively, D is TRBD1 (5 bases). V lost 0 bases and J 5 bases, leaving 10 bases between the germline ends. Germline CDR1 LGHNA, CDR2 YSLEER. The CDR3 totals 14 residues. In DNA, the CDR3 is TGCGCCAGCAGCCAAGAGCAGGGAGGGACTGAAGCTTTCTTT. Translating gives CASSQEQGGTEAFF.

This clonotype was observed a few times. This chain joins TRBV20-1 and TRBJ2-5, with D perhaps assigned TRBD1 or TRBD2 (5 bases each). The ends were cut back, 5 bases at V and 4 bases at J, with 17 bases in the middle. From germline, CDR1 is DFQATT and CDR2 SNEGSKA (reference sequence). The length of the CDR3 is 14 residues. CDR3 protein: CSAGALGDGETQYF. The CDR3 nucleotides are TGCAGTGCTGGGGCTCTGGGGGATGGAGAGACCCAGTACTTC.

This clonotype showed up just a few times. Here the CDR3 reads CASDGGSNTEAFF. CDR3 in DNA: TGTGCCAGCGACGGGGGTTCAAACACTGAAGCTTTCTTT. This chain joins TRBV12-3 or TRBV12-4 and TRBJ1-1, with D perhaps matching TRBD1 (5 bases). The ends were cut back, 8 bases at V and 2 bases at J, with 12 bases in the middle. The CDR3 sequence is 13 residues long.

The J gene is TRBJ2-2, the V gene TRBV11-3, with unresolved D. The length of the CDR3 is 13 residues. V lost 1 base and J 6 bases, leaving 6 bases between the germline ends. Germline V gives CDR1 SGHNT, CDR2 YENEEA. The CDR3 DNA follows: TGTGCCAGCAGCTTAGTCTCAGCCGGGGAGCTGTTTTTT. It encodes CASSLVSAGELFF. Combining the CDR3 with reference TRBV11-3 and TRBJ2-2 gives the whole variable domain EAGVVQSPRYKIIEKKQPVAFWCNPISGHNTLYWYLQNLGQGPELLIRYENEEAVDDSQLPKDRFSAERLKGVDSTLKIQPAELGDSAVYLCASSLVSAGELFFGEGSRLTVL.